The 16 T cell receptor beta chains below come from one sample, sequenced in a study of cytomegalovirus exposure and HLA in healthy donors. It was with 60 Vbeta and 13 Jbeta primers that the PCR ran. Only in-frame clones appear in the TCRdb table, and some are missing; sequencing was by immunoSEQ multiplex PCR. The sample lists 150,000 to 200,000 clones, roughly 79% seen once, with roughly 1.9% in the top ten. Sequences were obtained from PBMCs. The receptors stem from a woman under 40 in good health and CMV-seropositive.

This clone has a single count. J is TRBJ2-5 and V is TRBV25-1; D possibly corresponds to TRBD1 (5 bases). The DNA matches TRBJ2-7 better at its end, which makes the J call doubtful. CDR1 is MGHDK and CDR2 is SYGVNS in the germline V gene. The CDR3 extends over 13 amino acids. The CDR3 loop reads CASGADGSYEQYF. CDR3 sequence (DNA): TGTGCCAGCGGGGCGGACGGGTCCTACGAGCAGTACTTC.

This clone was seen a few times. This chain joins TRBV5-6 and TRBJ1-5; D might be TRBD1 (5 bases). The CDR3 loop spans 13 amino acids. The V gene lost 4 bases and the J gene lost 5 bases, with 10 bases spanning the gap. Germline values: CDR1 SGHDT, CDR2 YYEEEE. The CDR3 is CASSGGGDQPQHF. The CDR3 DNA sequence: TGTGCCAGCAGCGGAGGAGGGGATCAGCCCCAGCATTTT.

The rearrangement links TRBV19 to TRBJ2-1; 8 nucleotides match TRBD2. This CDR3 spans 14 amino acids. Germline trimming cut 6 bases from V and 14 bases from J; bases unmatched to any gene: 15. Germline assignment: CDR1 LNHDA and CDR2 SQIVND (reference sequence). This CDR3 is CASRQRGSTMGEFF. Here the CDR3 DNA reads TGTGCCAGTAGGCAGCGGGGGTCAACTATGGGTGAGTTCTTC.

The V call is TRBV11-2, the J call TRBJ1-1; the D gene is possibly TRBD1 (5 bases). The V end was cut by 5 bases, the J end by 1 base, with 14 bases between. This CDR3 is 15 amino acids long. Germline V gene data show CDR1 as SGHAT and CDR2 as FQNNGV. CDR3 nucleotides: TGTGCCAGCAGCCCAGGGTCGGGGGGGAACACTGAAGCTTTCTTT. It is translated as CASSPGSGGNTEAFF.

This chain joins TRBV7-2 and TRBJ1-5; the D gene is possibly TRBD1 (5 bases). The V gene lost 5 bases and the J gene lost 5 bases, with 13 bases spanning the gap. The germline V gene has CDR1 SGHTA and CDR2 FQGNSA. The CDR3 has 14 residues. CDR3 DNA: TGTGCCAGCAGCGTAGGAAGGGGTGATCAGCCCCAGCATTTT. This encodes CASSVGRGDQPQHF. Together with reference TRBV7-2 and TRBJ1-5, the CDR3 gives the full variable domain: GAGVSQSPSNKVTEKGKDVELRCDPISGHTALYWYRQSLGQGLEFLIYFQGNSAPDKSGLPSDRFSAERTGGSVSTLTIQRTQQEDSAVYLCASSVGRGDQPQHFGDGTRLSIL.

This chain joins TRBV6-6 and TRBJ1-5; D perhaps matches TRBD1 (5 bases). Trimming stripped 4 bases from V and 4 bases from J, with 17 bases between. Germline-derived CDR1 and CDR2 are MNHNY and SVGAGI (reference sequence). This CDR3 comprises 16 residues. The CDR3 nucleotides read TGTGCCAGCAGTTCCGACCCGGACATCTTAAATCAGCCCCAGCATTTT. This translates into CASSSDPDILNQPQHF.

The gene calls are TRBV2 and TRBJ2-3; 7 nucleotides match TRBD1. V shed 3 bases, J shed 5 bases, and the junction held 5 bases outside the gene matches. CDR1 is SNHLY and CDR2 is FYNNEI in the germline V gene. The CDR3 totals 14 residues. The CDR3 loop is CASSDPGQLDTQYF. The CDR3 coding sequence is TGTGCCAGCAGTGATCCGGGACAGTTAGATACGCAGTATTTT.

This clone appeared a single time. The gene calls are TRBV19 and TRBJ2-2; 8 bases match TRBD2. Germline loops: CDR1 LNHDA, CDR2 SQIVND (reference sequence). The junction had 17 bases not matched to a gene; V was cut back by 5 bases and J by 6 bases. The CDR3 loop spans 18 amino acids. CDR3 protein: CASSLPRGAGSGAGELFF. The DNA for the CDR3 is TGTGCCAGTAGTCTGCCGCGGGGGGCAGGATCAGGCGCCGGGGAGCTGTTTTTT.

The chain couples TRBV5-6 to TRBJ2-4; 11 positions agree with TRBD1. V was pared by 4 bases and J by 6 bases, with 9 bases of the junction left unmatched. The germline V gene encodes CDR1 SGHDT and CDR2 YYEEEE. This CDR3 region has 16 residues. The CDR3 protein is CASSNLGTGGLNIQYF. The CDR3 DNA sequence: TGTGCCAGCAGCAATCTAGGGACAGGGGGTTTAAACATTCAGTACTTC. The full variable domain, in which reference TRBV5-6 and TRBJ2-4 provide the parts outside the CDR3, is DAGVTQSPTHLIKTRGQQVTLRCSPKSGHDTVSWYQQALGQGPQFIFQYYEEEERQRGNFPDRFSGHQFPNYSSELNVNALLLGDSALYLCASSNLGTGGLNIQYFGAGTRLSVL.

The chain links TRBV28 to TRBJ1-5; D ambiguous. The CDR3 is 14 residues long. The V end lost 2 bases, the J end lost 1 base, and 6 bases lay between the germline ends. Germline V lookup: CDR1 MDHEN, CDR2 SYDVKM. This CDR3 reads CASSLMGSNQPQHF. The DNA of the CDR3 is TGTGCCAGCAGTTTAATGGGCAGCAATCAGCCCCAGCATTTT.

V usage is TRBV29-1 and J usage is TRBJ2-5; D unclear. The CDR3 spans 11 residues. The V gene's germline CDR1 is SQVTM and CDR2 ANQGSEA. Deletions cut 6 bases from V and 4 bases from J, with 9 bases between. CDR3 region: CSVYRLETQYF. CDR3 nucleotides: TGCAGCGTGTACAGATTAGAGACCCAGTACTTC.

The table lists this clone with a count of one. The gene calls are TRBV2 and TRBJ2-5, with D unclear. The CDR3 has 13 residues. The V gene's germline CDR1 is SNHLY and CDR2 FYNNEI. V lost 5 bases and J lost 5, with 12 bases in between. CDR3 loop: CASSYSRLETQYF. The CDR3 DNA reads as TGTGCCAGCAGTTATAGCCGGTTGGAGACCCAGTACTTC.

This clone was recorded once. The chain couples TRBV6-6 to TRBJ1-1, with 10 bases that match TRBD1. Germline V gene lookup returns CDR1 MNHNY and CDR2 SVGAGI (reference sequence). The CDR3 covers 13 residues. V gave up 5 bases and J gave up 6 bases; unmatched junction bases: 3. The CDR3 nucleotides read TGTGCCAGCAGTGACAGGGGGCCATCTGAAGCTTTCTTT. Translated, it gives CASSDRGPSEAFF.

The chain carries TRBV5-5 and TRBJ2-7; D unclear. The CDR3 has 15 residues. Germline lookup yields CDR1 SGHKS and CDR2 YYEKEE (reference sequence). Trimming shortened V by 0 bases and J by 0 bases, and 10 bases separated the two germline ends. The DNA of the CDR3 is TGTGCCAGCAGCTTGGTCCCGAGGAGCTCCTACGAGCAGTACTTC. It specifies CASSLVPRSSYEQYF.

The gene calls are TRBV27 and TRBJ2-7, with D perhaps TRBD1 (6 bases). V lost 1 base to trimming and J lost 2 bases, with 6 bases between them. Germline CDR1 reads MNHEY; CDR2 reads SMNVEV (reference sequence). CDR3 size: 13 residues. The CDR3 loop is CASSLWGPYEQYF. The CDR3 DNA reads TGTGCCAGCAGTTTATGGGGGCCCTACGAGCAGTACTTC.

The chain uses TRBV29-1 and TRBJ2-1; TRBD2 aligns across 13 bases. Losses at the gene ends were 7 bases for V and 4 bases for J; bases not matched to a gene: 1. The CDR3 consists of 13 residues. Looked up from germline, CDR1 is SQVTM and CDR2 is ANQGSEA. DNA for the CDR3: TGCAGCGGGGGACTAGCGGGGTACAATGAGCAGTTCTTC. Its translation: CSGGLAGYNEQFF.